These 30 T cell receptor beta chains originate from one sample sequenced in a study of T cell responses to AZD1222 COVID-19 vaccine. Sequencing used immunoSEQ multiplex PCR; TCRdb keeps in-frame clones, though not all of them. This sample has some 96,000 clones, with more than 75% found just once. Sequencing used peripheral blood, obtained on day 0 of AZD1222 vaccination. These receptor sequences come from an adult in good health.

V and J are TRBV4-3 and TRBJ2-2; 7 bases map to TRBD1. CDR3 length: 17 residues. The germline CDR1 and CDR2 sequences are LGHNA and YSLEER. The trim removed 3 bases at V and 3 bases at J, leaving 10 bases unmatched. The chain's CDR3 is CASSQLTGATYTGELFF. As DNA, the CDR3 is TGCGCCAGCAGCCAGCTCACAGGGGCGACTTACACCGGGGAGCTGTTTTTT.

The chain links TRBV5-6 to TRBJ1-2, with D tentatively TRBD1 (5 bases). The ends were cut back, 6 bases at V and 1 base at J, with 13 bases in the middle. Germline CDR1 reads SGHDT; CDR2 reads YYEEEE. This CDR3 is built from 14 residues. The CDR3 loop is CASKNRDGNYGYTF. In DNA form, the CDR3 reads TGTGCCAGCAAAAACCGGGACGGTAACTATGGCTACACCTTC.

The table lists this clone with many counts. The chain employs TRBV4-1 and TRBJ1-1; D perhaps matches TRBD1 (5 bases). Trimming removed 4 bases at V and 1 base at J, with 22 bases between. The CDR3 is 18 residues long. The germline V gene has CDR1 MGHRA and CDR2 YSYEKL. In nucleotides, the CDR3 is TGCGCCAGCAGCCGGACCAGGGTCATGTTGGCGGGGAACACTGAAGCTTTCTTT. This encodes CASSRTRVMLAGNTEAFF.

The V call is TRBV28, the J call TRBJ1-2; no reliable D call. The CDR3 is 13 residues long. Germline CDR1 and CDR2: MDHEN and SYDVKM. Trimming took off 4 bases at V and 4 bases at J, with 10 bases between the two ends. CDR3 bases: TGTGCCAGCAGTTGGGCAGCGAGCTATGGCTACACCTTC. Its protein product is CASSWAASYGYTF.

The chain recombines TRBV4-1 with TRBJ1-3; D remains unclear. The CDR3 consists of 15 residues. Trimming cost V 3 bases and J 0 bases, with 9 bases left between them. Germline CDR1 MGHRA, CDR2 YSYEKL. The CDR3 bases are TGCGCCAGCAGCCAGGAGGAAGTCTCTGGAAACACCATATATTTT. Translated: CASSQEEVSGNTIYF.

The chain employs TRBV5-1 and TRBJ1-4, with a weak D call TRBD1 (6 bases). The ends were cut back, 3 bases at V and 6 bases at J, with 15 bases in the middle. Per the germline V gene, CDR1 is SGHRS and CDR2 is YFSETQ. The CDR3 extends over 15 amino acids. CDR3 sequence reads: CASSSSTGSDEKLFF. In DNA form, the CDR3 reads TGCGCCAGCAGCTCCTCAACAGGGTCCGATGAAAAACTGTTTTTT. The full variable domain, rest sourced from reference TRBV5-1 and TRBJ1-4, is KAGVTQTPRYLIKTRGQQVTLSCSPISGHRSVSWYQQTPGQGLQFLFEYFSETQRNKGNFPGRFSGRQFSNSRSEMNVSTLELGDSALYLCASSSSTGSDEKLFFGSGTQLSVL.

This clone appeared a single time. The chain uses TRBV11-2 and TRBJ1-3; tentatively, D is TRBD1 (6 bases). Germline CDR1 reads SGHAT; CDR2 reads FQNNGV. V dropped 3 bases and J dropped 7 bases, with 13 bases sitting between them. The CDR3 extends over 14 amino acids. The DNA for the CDR3 is TGTGCCAGCAGCTTCCAGGGGTTTGCCAACACCATATATTTT. Encoded protein: CASSFQGFANTIYF.

The CDR3 DNA sequence: TGCGCCAGCAGCTTGGACCCCCCGGGGAGCGGGGGCTACAATGAGCAGTTCTTC. Its translation is CASSLDPPGSGGYNEQFF. V is TRBV5-1 and J is TRBJ2-1, with 8 bases identical to TRBD2. Trimming removed 0 bases from V and 3 bases from J; junction bases left unmatched: 11. There are 18 residues in the CDR3. CDR1 and CDR2 (germline): SGHRS, YFSETQ.

V is TRBV11-2 and J is TRBJ2-7; D gene ambiguous. The germline V gene has CDR1 SGHAT and CDR2 FQNNGV. V dropped 1 base and J dropped 4 bases, with 11 bases sitting between them. The CDR3 runs 14 residues. The chain's CDR3 is CASSLGAKGYEQYF. Written as DNA, the CDR3 is TGTGCCAGCAGCTTAGGGGCGAAGGGATACGAGCAGTACTTC.

Relative to its sample, this clone is large. The genes are TRBV27 and TRBJ2-2; TRBD2 agrees at 12 bases. The CDR3 is 16 amino acids. With V trimmed by 6 bases and J by 4 bases, 6 bases remained unmatched. Per germline, CDR1 MNHEY and CDR2 SMNVEV (reference sequence). CDR3 sequence (DNA): TGTGCCAGCAGACCCACTAGCGGGGGGCGCACCGGGGAGCTGTTTTTT. It specifies CASRPTSGGRTGELFF.

This chain links TRBV27 with TRBJ2-7; TRBD2 is a possible D gene (6 bases). V lost 2 bases to trimming and J lost 1 base, with 12 bases between them. Germline CDR1 reads MNHEY; CDR2 reads SMNVEV (reference sequence). The CDR3 consists of 15 residues. Here the CDR3 reads CASSLKRGESYEQYF. The CDR3 region has the DNA TGTGCCAGCAGTTTAAAGCGCGGGGAGTCCTACGAGCAGTACTTC.

The chain has TRBV27 and TRBJ1-6; D perhaps matches TRBD1 (6 bases). The V gene lost 3 bases and the J gene lost 8 bases, with 11 bases spanning the gap. Germline values: CDR1 MNHEY, CDR2 SMNVEV (reference sequence). The CDR3 sequence is 14 residues long. CDR3 sequence reads: CASSLGRGHSPLHF. The CDR3 region has the DNA TGTGCCAGCAGTTTGGGGCGGGGGCATTCACCCCTCCACTTT.

V usage is TRBV9 and J usage is TRBJ2-1, with 7 bases matching TRBD2. The CDR3 runs 15 residues. V shed 0 bases and J 1 base; nucleotides not matched to a gene: 1. CDR1 SGDLS and CDR2 YYNGEE come from the germline V gene. The CDR3 spells CASSVGDYSYNEQFF. The CDR3 DNA reads as TGTGCCAGCAGCGTAGGGGACTATTCCTACAATGAGCAGTTCTTC.

The chain joins TRBV3-1 (or the pseudogene TRBV3-2) to TRBJ2-7; 10 nucleotides match TRBD2. The trim removed 1 base at V and 6 bases at J, leaving 6 bases unmatched. Germline lookup yields CDR1 LGHDT and CDR2 YNNKEL (reference sequence). The CDR3 runs 15 residues. The CDR3 loop reads CASSQVASGSFEQYF. The CDR3 DNA reads as TGTGCCAGCAGCCAAGTGGCTAGCGGGAGTTTCGAGCAGTACTTC.

The chain links TRBV5-1 to TRBJ1-3; D call uncertain. The V gene lost 0 bases and the J gene lost 0 bases, with 13 bases spanning the gap. The CDR3 consists of 17 residues. Germline lookup yields CDR1 SGHRS and CDR2 YFSETQ. The CDR3 DNA reads TGCGCCAGCAGCTTGGAAGGTGGAGGGAGCTCTGGAAACACCATATATTTT. Amino acid sequence: CASSLEGGGSSGNTIYF. The variable domain in full, with the rest retrieved from reference TRBV5-1 and TRBJ1-3, is KAGVTQTPRYLIKTRGQQVTLSCSPISGHRSVSWYQQTPGQGLQFLFEYFSETQRNKGNFPGRFSGRQFSNSRSEMNVSTLELGDSALYLCASSLEGGGSSGNTIYFGEGSWLTVV.

The J gene is TRBJ2-2, the V gene TRBV9; a weak D match, TRBD1 (6 bases). The CDR3 sequence is 16 residues long. V was cut by 4 bases and J by 3 bases, with 16 bases left in between. Germline CDR1 reads SGDLS; CDR2 reads YYNGEE. The CDR3 loop reads CASSLGDKAYTGELFF. As DNA, the CDR3 is TGTGCCAGCAGCTTGGGGGACAAAGCTTACACCGGGGAGCTGTTTTTT.

The V and J genes are TRBV5-4 and TRBJ1-1; D gene ambiguous. The CDR3 is 13 residues long. Germline CDR1 reads SGHNT; CDR2 reads YYREEE (reference sequence). V was clipped by 4 bases and J by 1 base, with 8 bases between them. CDR3 protein: CASSNGWNTEAFF. The CDR3 DNA follows: TGTGCCAGCAGCAACGGGTGGAACACTGAAGCTTTCTTT.

V usage is TRBV7-9 and J usage is TRBJ1-5, with D tentatively TRBD1 (5 bases). CDR3 length: 14 amino acids. Trimming removed 1 base at V and 6 bases at J, with 10 bases between. The germline gives CDR1 SEHNR, CDR2 FQNEAQ (reference sequence). The CDR3 DNA is TGTGCCAGCAGCTTAGATACGCAGGGTCAGCCCCAGCATTTT. Residues: CASSLDTQGQPQHF.

This rearrangement joins TRBV9 to TRBJ2-5; no reliable D call. The V end lost 4 bases, the J end lost 4 bases, and 11 bases lay between the germline ends. The CDR3 covers 13 residues. Germline V gives CDR1 SGDLS, CDR2 YYNGEE. The CDR3 sequence: CASSLNMVETQYF. The CDR3 DNA reads TGTGCCAGCAGCTTAAACATGGTAGAGACCCAGTACTTC.

This chain's CDR3 is CASKNSNQPQHF. For the CDR3, the DNA is TGTGCCAGCAAAAATAGCAATCAGCCCCAGCATTTT. The J gene is TRBJ1-5, the V gene TRBV2, with D hard to call. The CDR3 is 12 amino acids. V was cut by 7 bases and J by 0 bases, with 4 bases left in between. Germline lookup yields CDR1 SNHLY and CDR2 FYNNEI.

The V gene is TRBV6-2 or TRBV6-3, the J gene TRBJ1-1; D unclear. The CDR3 totals 10 residues. Trimming stripped 6 bases from V and 10 bases from J, with 9 bases between. CDR1 and CDR2 (germline): MNHEY, SVGEGT. The CDR3 is CASSAGLAFF. CDR3 DNA sequence: TGTGCCAGCAGCGCCGGGTTAGCTTTCTTT.

The chain is built from TRBV19 and TRBJ1-6; a weak D match, TRBD1 (5 bases). Germline V gene lookup returns CDR1 LNHDA and CDR2 SQIVND (reference sequence). Trimming stripped 2 bases from V and 7 bases from J, with 9 bases between. The CDR3 has 14 amino acids. In nucleotides, the CDR3 is TGTGCCAGTAGTATAAGGGGCGGAAATTCACCCCTCCACTTT. Its translation is CASSIRGGNSPLHF.

The chain employs TRBV28 and TRBJ2-7, with 8 bases that match TRBD1. CDR1 is MDHEN, CDR2 SYDVKM, per germline. V gave up 8 bases and J gave up 1 base; unmatched junction bases: 10. The CDR3 length is 15 residues. CDR3 loop: CASGSTGTGSYEQYF. The CDR3 DNA is TGTGCCAGCGGAAGTACCGGGACAGGTTCCTACGAGCAGTACTTC.

This clone was seen a handful of times. This chain links TRBV7-2 with TRBJ2-7, with D perhaps TRBD2 (5 bases). V lost 3 bases and J 1 base, leaving 13 bases between the germline ends. The CDR3 is 15 residues long. In germline, CDR1 is SGHTA, CDR2 FQGNSA. CDR3 sequence reads: CASSLLGVGSYEQYF. The DNA for the CDR3 is TGTGCCAGCAGCTTGTTGGGAGTAGGTTCCTACGAGCAGTACTTC.

The chain combines TRBV7-2 with TRBJ2-2, with no clear D. V shed 1 base and J shed 4 bases, with 10 bases lying between them. The germline gives CDR1 SGHTA, CDR2 FQGNSA. The CDR3 covers 15 residues. CDR3 nucleotide sequence: TGTGCCAGCAGCTTAGATCCCCACATCACCGGGGAGCTGTTTTTT. It specifies CASSLDPHITGELFF.

The rearrangement links TRBV30 to TRBJ2-5; D is unclear. CDR1 and CDR2 from the germline V gene are GTSNPN and SVGIG (reference sequence). The germline V and J ends were trimmed by 5 bases and 5 bases, with 9 bases remaining between them. CDR3 length: 11 amino acids. The DNA for the CDR3 is TGTGCCTGGGAGGTAAAGGAGACCCAGTACTTC. The encoded protein is CAWEVKETQYF.

This clone is medium-sized. The rearrangement links TRBV2 to TRBJ1-6; D not resolved. V dropped 3 bases and J dropped 1 base, with 4 bases sitting between them. Germline V gene data show CDR1 as SNHLY and CDR2 as FYNNEI. CDR3 length: 14 amino acids. CDR3 coding DNA: TGTGCCAGCAGTGAGGGGTCCTATAATTCACCCCTCCACTTT. As protein: CASSEGSYNSPLHF.

V is TRBV4-3 and J is TRBJ2-1; 13 nucleotides agree with TRBD2. V lost 3 bases, J lost 16 bases, and 6 bases stayed unmatched. This CDR3 is 13 amino acids long. Germline V lookup: CDR1 LGHNA, CDR2 YSLEER. CDR3 amino acids: CASSHGTSGKSFF. In DNA, the CDR3 is TGCGCCAGCAGCCATGGGACTAGCGGGAAGAGTTTCTTC.

The V call is TRBV27, the J call TRBJ2-7, with a tentative D call TRBD2 (6 bases). The CDR3 consists of 16 residues. Germline V gene sequence: CDR1 MNHEY, CDR2 SMNVEV (reference sequence). Trimming left V 5 bases short and J 0 bases short, with 17 bases between. The CDR3 bases are TGTGCCAGCAGTGCCTACCGGGGGAGCCCCTCCTACGAGCAGTACTTC. This sequence encodes CASSAYRGSPSYEQYF.

This sequence joins TRBV3-1 (or the pseudogene TRBV3-2) and TRBJ1-1, with D maybe TRBD1 (6 bases). The CDR3 contains 16 residues. The germline V gene encodes CDR1 LGHDT and CDR2 YNNKEL (reference sequence). Between the trimmed V and J ends, which lost 0 bases and 3 bases, there was a span of 14 bases. In nucleotides, the CDR3 is TGTGCCAGCAGCCAAGAATGGGGGCGTAGGGACACTGAAGCTTTCTTT. As protein: CASSQEWGRRDTEAFF.